This TCR beta chain was identified in a study of T cell changes during pregnancy in multiple sclerosis. Sequencing was performed with immunoSEQ multiplex PCR; in TCRdb, only in-frame clones are kept and a portion is missing. This table holds several thousand clones, around nine tenths found once. The TCR originated in a female donor in good health, enrolled as a control in a pregnancy study. This specimen consisted of CD8+ T cells from peripheral blood mononuclear cells, obtained in the first trimester of pregnancy.

CDR3: CASSEMGQSDEQYF. The CDR3 DNA sequence: TGTGCCAGCAGTGAAATGGGCCAGTCCGACGAGCAGTACTTC. The rearrangement joins TRBV2 to TRBJ2-7; D gene ambiguous. CDR1 and CDR2 from the germline V gene are SNHLY and FYNNEI. Trimming removed 2 bases from V and 5 bases from J, with 13 bases in between. The CDR3 extends over 14 amino acids. Drawing the rest from reference TRBV2 and TRBJ2-7, the complete variable domain is EPEVTQTPSHQVTQMGQEVILRCVPISNHLYFYWYRQILGQKVEFLVSFYNNEISEKSEIFDDQFSVERPDGSNFTLKIRSTKLEDSAMYFCASSEMGQSDEQYFGPGTRLTVT.